Each of the 14 T cell receptor beta chains below was sequenced from the same sample in a study of human T cells and chemical hapten exposure. Regarding time point: patch test 1, 2 weeks after DPC sensitization. Indicated treatment: therapeutic diphenylcyclopropenone sensitization with weekly scalp DPC. The study extracted total RNA from unfractionated whole blood. Via MiXCR, TCRdb re-called the RACE reads, giving one row per CDR3 protein. The table has roughly 38,000 distinct CDR3 sequences, around 3.8% seen once. The input for sequencing was whole blood, taken in connection with sensitization to the hapten diphenylcyclopropenone (DPC). These TCRs come from a man aged 45-65 years with alopecia areata. Some clones in this sample may be carry-over from other donors' samples.

This clonotype was recorded a few times. This chain uses TRBV6-6 with TRBJ1-2; 7 nucleotides agree with TRBD1. The CDR3 loop spans 13 amino acids. Germline CDR1 reads MNHNY; CDR2 reads SVGAGI (reference sequence). Trimming took 6 bases from V and 3 from J; bases not matched to a gene: 4. The CDR3 DNA follows: TGTGCCAGCAGACCAGGGGGGGACTATGGCTACACCTTC. This codes for CASRPGGDYGYTF.

The chain couples TRBV30 to TRBJ1-1; 9 bases map to TRBD1. The V and J ends lost 3 bases and 7 bases, in that order; junction bases with no gene match: 6. CDR3 length: 13 amino acids. Germline CDR1 reads GTSNPN; CDR2 reads SVGIG (reference sequence). This chain's CDR3 is CAWSWGQGVEAFF. The DNA for the CDR3 is TGTGCCTGGAGCTGGGGACAGGGCGTTGAAGCTTTCTTT.

This clonotype was picked up many times. The genes are TRBV27 and TRBJ2-5, with no clear D. The CDR3 length is 13 residues. The V gene's germline CDR1 is MNHEY and CDR2 SMNVEV (reference sequence). V was shortened by 3 bases and J by 0 bases, with 5 bases between the two germline ends. The CDR3 DNA sequence: TGTGCCAGCAGTTTCGGGTACCAAGAGACCCAGTACTTC. It encodes CASSFGYQETQYF.

This clonotype was seen ten or more times. The rearrangement links TRBV2 to TRBJ2-7; 10 positions agree with TRBD1. J lost 5 bases, V lost 2 bases, and 12 bases had no gene match. Germline CDR1 reads SNHLY; CDR2 reads FYNNEI. The CDR3 is 17 residues long. The CDR3 here is CASSEWALRDRGNEQYF. In nucleotides, the CDR3 is TGTGCCAGCAGTGAATGGGCCCTCCGGGACAGGGGAAACGAGCAGTACTTC. Together with reference TRBV2 and TRBJ2-7, the CDR3 gives the full variable domain: EPEVTQTPSHQVTQMGQEVILRCVPISNHLYFYWYRQILGQKVEFLVSFYNNEISEKSEIFDDQFSVERPDGSNFTLKIRSTKLEDSAMYFCASSEWALRDRGNEQYFGPGTRLTVT.

Many counts were recorded for this clonotype. The chain uses TRBV28 and TRBJ1-4; D perhaps matches TRBD1 (6 bases). V shed 5 bases and J shed 4 bases, with 11 bases lying between them. Germline V CDR1 and CDR2: MDHEN, SYDVKM. The CDR3 spans 14 residues. The CDR3 nucleotides are TGTGCCAGCAGTCGGAGACAGGATAATGAAAAACTGTTTTTT. Translation gives CASSRRQDNEKLFF.

This clonotype has at least ten counts. The chain combines TRBV6-6 with TRBJ1-3, with no clear D. Trimming removed 5 bases at V and 2 bases at J, with 7 bases between. Per the germline V gene, CDR1 is MNHNY and CDR2 is SVGAGI (reference sequence). The CDR3 runs 13 residues. This chain's CDR3 is CASSPSAGNTIYF. The CDR3 DNA sequence: TGTGCCAGCAGTCCTTCCGCTGGAAACACCATATATTTT.

This clonotype was counted at least ten times. This sequence joins TRBV3-1 and TRBJ1-4; TRBD1 matches at 8 bases. Germline CDR1 and CDR2: LGHDT and YNNKEL (reference sequence). The J segment lost 3 bases and the V segment lost 2 bases, leaving 8 bases of the junction unmatched. The CDR3 length is 17 residues. CDR3 region: CASSQFYQGAANEKLFF. DNA for the CDR3: TGTGCCAGCAGCCAATTTTACCAGGGGGCGGCTAATGAAAAACTGTTTTTT.

This clonotype was seen at least ten times. This rearrangement joins TRBV5-1 to TRBJ2-3; possible D gene TRBD1, 5 bases. Trimming removed 0 bases from V and 2 bases from J, with 13 bases in between. This CDR3 region has 16 residues. The germline V gene has CDR1 SGHRS and CDR2 YFSETQ. In DNA, the CDR3 is TGCGCCAGCAGCTTGGCACTGGGCAGGGACACAGATACGCAGTATTTT. Amino acids: CASSLALGRDTDTQYF.

This clonotype occurred many times. The chain has TRBV7-9 and TRBJ1-5; no definite D call. The CDR3 sequence is 13 residues long. V gave up 1 base and J gave up 5 bases, with 6 bases separating them. Germline V lookup: CDR1 SEHNR, CDR2 FQNEAQ (reference sequence). The CDR3 DNA follows: TGTGCCAGCAGCTTAGAGGGTTATCAGCCCCAGCATTTT. It codes for CASSLEGYQPQHF.

This clonotype has ten or more counts. The chain has TRBV3-1 and TRBJ2-5, with a possible D match to TRBD2 (5 bases). The CDR3 contains 16 residues. Germline loops: CDR1 LGHDT, CDR2 YNNKEL (reference sequence). V lost 2 bases, J lost 1 base, and 14 bases lay in between. The chain's CDR3 is CASSQSPSLAQETQYF. As DNA, the CDR3 is TGTGCCAGCAGCCAAAGTCCTAGCCTCGCCCAAGAGACCCAGTACTTC.

At least ten counts were recorded for this clonotype. V is TRBV12-3 or TRBV12-4 and J is TRBJ1-1; TRBD1 aligns across 8 bases. The ends lost 5 bases at V and 5 bases at J; junction bases unmatched: 4. The CDR3 consists of 13 residues. The CDR3 region is CASSRTGKTEAFF. The CDR3 DNA reads as TGTGCCAGCAGTCGGACAGGGAAGACTGAAGCTTTCTTT.

This clonotype was seen a handful of times. At one boundary the junction diverges from the germline segment, which might be a read error. The rearrangement links TRBV7-2 to TRBJ1-4; 10 bases agree with TRBD1. Per the germline V gene, CDR1 is SGHTA and CDR2 is FQGNSA. This CDR3 is built from 15 residues. The CDR3 protein is CASSFPGTGDDKLFF. The CDR3 DNA reads TGTGCCAGCAGCTTTCCCGGGACAGGGGATGACAAACTGTTTTTT.

The sample holds many counts of this clonotype. The chain is built from TRBV10-3 and TRBJ1-5, with D perhaps TRBD1 (6 bases). Deletions cut 0 bases from V and 4 bases from J, with 10 bases between. The CDR3 loop spans 15 amino acids. From germline, CDR1 is ENHRY and CDR2 SYGVKD. In DNA, the CDR3 is TGTGCCATCAGTGAGTCCGGACAGCTTAATCAGCCCCAGCATTTT. It is translated as CAISESGQLNQPQHF.

This clonotype was seen a handful of times. The J gene is TRBJ2-1, the V gene TRBV29-1, with D maybe TRBD1 (6 bases). The ends were cut back, 7 bases at V and 0 bases at J, with 16 bases in the middle. Germline V gene sequence: CDR1 SQVTM, CDR2 ANQGSEA. The CDR3 is 15 residues long. The CDR3 DNA reads TGCAGCGCACCACAGGGCCCCAGCTCCTACAATGAGCAGTTCTTC. Translated, it gives CSAPQGPSSYNEQFF.